These 15 T cell receptor beta chains were all obtained from the same sample, sequenced in a study of cytomegalovirus exposure and HLA in healthy donors. Amplification used 60 Vbeta primers and 13 Jbeta primers. The protocol was immunoSEQ multiplex PCR, while the TCRdb copy is restricted to in-frame clones and leaves out a portion. Its table records about 140,000 clones. The sample was PBMCs. These receptors all stem from a woman under 30 in good health and CMV-seronegative.

The V call is TRBV30, the J call TRBJ1-1, with D tentatively TRBD1 (5 bases). V lost 3 bases and J 0 bases, leaving 11 bases between the germline ends. Germline V gives CDR1 GTSNPN, CDR2 SVGIG (reference sequence). The CDR3 is 14 residues long. DNA of the CDR3: TGTGCCTGGAGCGGGGGACGGATGAACACTGAAGCTTTCTTT. It specifies CAWSGGRMNTEAFF.

This chain uses TRBV15 with TRBJ2-3; D unclear. Germline-derived CDR1 and CDR2 are LNHNV and YYDKDF (reference sequence). The CDR3 is 15 residues long. Deletions cut 6 bases from V and 0 bases from J, with 13 bases between. The CDR3 bases are TGTGCCACCAGTCTAACGAGCTCTAGCACAGATACGCAGTATTTT. This gives the protein CATSLTSSSTDTQYF. Complete variable domain (other parts from reference TRBV15 and TRBJ2-3): DAMVIQNPRYQVTQFGKPVTLSCSQTLNHNVMYWYQQKSSQAPKLLFHYYDKDFNNEADTPDNFQSRRPNTSFCFLDIRSPGLGDTAMYLCATSLTSSSTDTQYFGPGTRLTVL.

J is TRBJ2-1 and V is TRBV2, with 11 bases identical to TRBD2. Losses at the gene ends were 7 bases for V and 5 bases for J; bases not matched to a gene: 1. This CDR3 has 13 amino acids. CDR1 SNHLY and CDR2 FYNNEI come from the germline V gene. CDR3 protein: CASKLAGDNEQFF. CDR3 DNA: TGTGCCAGCAAACTAGCGGGGGACAATGAGCAGTTCTTC.

CDR3 residues: CASSVGDRGDYGYTF. CDR3 coding DNA: TGTGCCAGCAGCGTAGGTGACAGGGGGGACTATGGCTACACCTTC. V and J are TRBV9 and TRBJ1-2, with 9 bases matching TRBD1. The trim removed 0 bases at V and 3 bases at J, leaving 3 bases unmatched. The CDR3 length is 15 residues. From germline, CDR1 is SGDLS and CDR2 YYNGEE.

J is TRBJ2-3 and V is TRBV6-1; the match to TRBD1 covers 9 bases. V trimming: 6 bases; J trimming: 3 bases; junction bases outside the gene matches: 7. CDR3 size: 15 residues. Germline V lookup: CDR1 MNHNS, CDR2 SASEGT. The CDR3 DNA follows: TGTGCCAGCAGCCACCGGGACAGGGTGACAGATACGCAGTATTTT. This gives the protein CASSHRDRVTDTQYF.

Points on this clone: The same CDR3 arises from other DNA sequences in this sample as well. This rearrangement joins TRBV10-1 to TRBJ2-7, with 7 nucleotides matching TRBD1. The germline gives CDR1 WNHNN, CDR2 SYGVQD (reference sequence). With V trimmed by 4 bases and J by 3 bases, 0 bases remained unmatched. This CDR3 region has 12 residues. In DNA form, the CDR3 reads TGCGCCAGCAGTGGGGACAGCTACGAGCAGTACTTC. This translates into CASSGDSYEQYF.

This chain links TRBV2 with TRBJ1-3; TRBD1 matches at 8 bases. CDR3 size: 14 residues. With 5 bases clipped from V and 3 bases from J, the junction kept 3 bases outside the gene matches. Germline-derived CDR1 and CDR2 are SNHLY and FYNNEI. CDR3 in amino acids: CASSWTGYGNTIYF. As DNA, the CDR3 is TGTGCCAGCAGTTGGACAGGGTATGGAAACACCATATATTTT.

V usage is TRBV5-1 and J usage is TRBJ2-7, with D perhaps TRBD1 (6 bases). The CDR3 is 14 residues long. The V and J ends lost 1 base and 4 bases respectively, with 12 bases between them. Germline lookup yields CDR1 SGHRS and CDR2 YFSETQ. The CDR3 protein is CASSLLQGQYEQYF. CDR3 in DNA: TGCGCCAGCAGCTTGCTACAGGGTCAGTACGAGCAGTACTTC.

The chain couples TRBV30 to TRBJ1-1; weak D call: TRBD1 (6 bases). Germline V gene lookup returns CDR1 GTSNPN and CDR2 SVGIG (reference sequence). Trimming took off 4 bases at V and 2 bases at J, with 11 bases between the two ends. This CDR3 is built from 13 residues. CDR3 region: CAWTADRNTEAFF. The CDR3 region has the DNA TGTGCCTGGACCGCGGACAGAAACACTGAAGCTTTCTTT. The entire variable domain, with the rest obtained from reference TRBV30 and TRBJ1-1, is as follows: SQTIHQWPATLVQPVGSPLSLECTVEGTSNPNLYWYRQAAGRGLQLLFYSVGIGQISSEVPQNLSASRPQDRQFILSSKKLLLSDSGFYLCAWTADRNTEAFFGQGTRLTVV.

The V call is TRBV30, the J call TRBJ2-7, with 8 bases matching TRBD1. The CDR3 is 13 residues long. Germline V CDR1 and CDR2: GTSNPN, SVGIG (reference sequence). The V gene end was trimmed by 3 bases and the J gene end by 7 bases; junction bases not matched to a gene: 8. The CDR3: CAWRAGTGREQYV. The CDR3 coding sequence is TGTGCCTGGAGGGCCGGGACAGGAAGAGAGCAGTACGTC.

The gene calls are TRBV7-9 and TRBJ2-1, with 9 bases identical to TRBD2. CDR1 and CDR2 (germline): SEHNR, FQNEAQ (reference sequence). The CDR3 length is 16 residues. The ends lost 4 bases at V and 2 bases at J; junction bases unmatched: 6. CDR3 DNA: TGTGCCAGCAGCTCGACGACTAGCGGAACCTACAATGAGCAGTTCTTC. It encodes CASSSTTSGTYNEQFF. The entire variable domain, with the rest obtained from reference TRBV7-9 and TRBJ2-1, is as follows: DTGVSQNPRHKITKRGQNVTFRCDPISEHNRLYWYRQTLGQGPEFLTYFQNEAQLEKSRLLSDRFSAERPKGSFSTLEIQRTEQGDSAMYLCASSSTTSGTYNEQFFGPGTRLTVL.

The chain has TRBV7-2 and TRBJ2-2; tentatively, D is TRBD2 (6 bases). Germline V gene data show CDR1 as SGHTA and CDR2 as FQGNSA. V gave up 5 bases and J gave up 5 bases, with 15 bases separating them. The CDR3 is 15 residues long. In DNA form, the CDR3 reads TGTGCCAGCAGCCCGCAAGTGGGGGGAACCGGGGAGCTGTTTTTT. Amino acids: CASSPQVGGTGELFF.

The CDR3, as DNA: TGTGCCAGCAGCGAACTAGCGGCTAGCACAGATACGCAGTATTTT. This codes for CASSELAASTDTQYF. This chain links TRBV6-5 with TRBJ2-3, with 8 bases lining up with TRBD2. Trimming at V came to 6 bases and at J to 0 bases, leaving 5 bases not matched to a gene. The CDR3 length is 15 residues. Germline V gene data show CDR1 as MNHEY and CDR2 as SVGAGI.

The chain employs TRBV2 and TRBJ2-5, with D tentatively TRBD1 (5 bases). Per the germline V gene, CDR1 is SNHLY and CDR2 is FYNNEI. Trimming pared 4 bases from V and 0 bases from J, leaving 18 bases between. This CDR3 region has 17 residues. The CDR3 DNA follows: TGTGCCAGCAGTGGCGAGAATCACTACAGGTACCAAGAGACCCAGTACTTC. This encodes CASSGENHYRYQETQYF.

The chain uses TRBV5-1 and TRBJ2-1; the match to TRBD1 covers 8 bases. Germline loops: CDR1 SGHRS, CDR2 YFSETQ. The length of the CDR3 is 14 residues. The V and J ends lost 5 bases and 11 bases, in that order; junction bases with no gene match: 12. CDR3 bases: TGCGCCAGCAGACCGAGCGCAGGGGGCGAGAAGCAGTTCTTC. The encoded protein is CASRPSAGGEKQFF.